Included here is one T cell receptor beta chain sequence, with context. The antigen remains undetermined. Germline CDR1 and CDR2: SEHNR and FQNEAQ (reference sequence). The CDR3 has 16 residues. V gave up 3 bases and J gave up 3 bases; unmatched junction bases: 10. This sample was taken from a study of cytomegalovirus exposure and HLA in healthy donors. Study information: There were about 85 million unique TCRs (from HLA-typed donors) in an early data release. Overall study results and limits: Analysis performed later found more than 15,000 TCR beta sequences associated with HLA alleles at 0.05 false discovery rate. Data from an earlier analysis indicated that most TCR beta V segments were productive either about 90% or about 30% of the time. With later analysis, a missense DCLRE1C variant became linked to TCR beta V- and J-gene trimming.

PCR employed 60 Vbeta and 13 Jbeta primers. Profiled with immunoSEQ multiplex PCR; TCRdb holds only in-frame clones, not every one. The sample has roughly 170,000 clones, around 77% seen once. Source material: PBMCs. This sequence joins TRBV7-9 and TRBJ2-7; 8 bases match TRBD1. The source of this sequence is a woman aged 30 to 39 in good health and CMV-seronegative. This CDR3 reads CASSLSPTGGFYEQYF. The CDR3 DNA reads as TGTGCCAGCAGCTTGAGTCCTACAGGGGGATTCTACGAGCAGTACTTC.